This T cell receptor beta chain was sequenced in a study of identical twins. Overall study results and limits: Potential partial confounding of zero-insertion analyses by invariant MAIT and iNKT cells was noted.

On this clonotype: Its cognate antigen is unknown. A much more abundant neighbour one base away suggests this may be a read error.

MiXCR, applied by TCRdb to the 5' RACE reads, yields one record per CDR3 protein. The sample lists 1.5 million to 2 million distinct CDR3 sequences, about 32% seen once, with 0.25% to 0.3% in the top ten. The donors were all healthy and Caucasian. Germline CDR1 reads MNHEY; CDR2 reads SVGAGI. This CDR3 comprises 12 residues. The V end was cut by 10 bases, the J end by 5 bases, with 15 bases between. The receptor was isolated from a newborn girl in good health. Sequencing input: cord blood. This sequence joins TRBV6-5 and TRBJ2-7; D not resolved. The CDR3 is CATRKAQNEQYF. CDR3 nucleotides: TGTGCCACCCGAAAGGCACAGAACGAGCAGTACTTC.